The 8 T cell receptor beta chains below come from one sample, sequenced in a study of T-cell reconstitution after alpha-beta-depleted transplantation in children. Unique molecular identifiers were incorporated during preparation of the TCRbeta library. TCRdb re-called the PCR reads with MiXCR, one entry per CDR3 protein. The profile covers roughly 500,000 distinct CDR3 sequences, with around 19% appearing a single time and approximately 3% taken by the ten largest. The source material was PBMCs from the stem cell graft donor, sampled from the stem cell graft. All receptors derive from a human donor who donated a stem cell graft to a child with acute lymphoblastic leukemia.

This sequence joins TRBV29-1 and TRBJ1-3; unclear D gene. The germline gives CDR1 SQVTM, CDR2 ANQGSEA. The CDR3 contains 12 residues. Trimming stripped 6 bases from V and 4 bases from J, with 10 bases between. CDR3 nucleotide sequence: TGCAGCGTGGCTACGGGGGGAAACACCATATATTTT. Its protein product is CSVATGGNTIYF. The full variable domain, with the rest looked up from reference TRBV29-1 and TRBJ1-3, is SAVISQKPSRDICQRGTSLTIQCQVDSQVTMMFWYRQQPGQSLTLIATANQGSEATYESGFVIDKFPISRPNLTFSTLTVSNMSPEDSSIYLCSVATGGNTIYFGEGSWLTVV.

The genes are TRBV7-9 and TRBJ1-5; a possible D gene is TRBD1 (5 bases). The CDR3 is made up of 17 amino acids. Deletions cut 2 bases from V and 0 bases from J, with 14 bases between. Germline V gives CDR1 SEHNR, CDR2 FQNEAQ (reference sequence). In DNA form, the CDR3 reads TGTGCCAGCAGCTTAACAAGCGCCAGGGATAGCAATCAGCCCCAGCATTTT. It codes for CASSLTSARDSNQPQHF.

J is TRBJ1-2 and V is TRBV20-1, with D maybe TRBD1 (6 bases). Germline assignment: CDR1 DFQATT and CDR2 SNEGSKA (reference sequence). Deletions cut 4 bases from V and 4 bases from J, with 10 bases between. This CDR3 has 12 residues. In DNA, the CDR3 is TGCAGTGCTAACCAGGACAGCTATGGCTACACCTTC. Encoded protein: CSANQDSYGYTF.

This clonotype has only a few counts. CDR3 residues: CASSVGGTAPEKLFF. DNA for the CDR3: TGTGCCAGCAGCGTGGGGGGGACAGCCCCTGAAAAACTGTTTTTT. V gene TRBV9 combines with J gene TRBJ1-4, with 7 bases aligning to TRBD1. The CDR3 runs to 15 residues. Germline V lookup: CDR1 SGDLS, CDR2 YYNGEE. Germline trimming cut 2 bases from V and 7 bases from J; bases unmatched to any gene: 8. Variable domain in full (rest from reference TRBV9 and TRBJ1-4): DSGVTQTPKHLITATGQRVTLRCSPRSGDLSVYWYQQSLDQGLQFLIQYYNGEERAKGNILERFSAQQFPDLHSELNLSSLELGDSALYFCASSVGGTAPEKLFFGSGTQLSVL.

The chain carries TRBV5-1 and TRBJ2-3; D ambiguous. CDR3 size: 13 residues. CDR1 and CDR2 from the germline V gene are SGHRS and YFSETQ. The V end lost 4 bases, the J end lost 2 bases, and 8 bases lay between the germline ends. CDR3: CASSGDFTDTQYF. CDR3 nucleotide sequence: TGCGCCAGCAGCGGGGATTTCACAGATACGCAGTATTTT.

The chain links TRBV5-1 to TRBJ2-1; D gene unclear. The CDR3 has 14 residues. Looked up from germline, CDR1 is SGHRS and CDR2 is YFSETQ. The V and J ends lost 6 bases and 5 bases respectively, with 15 bases between them. In nucleotides, the CDR3 is TGCGCCAGCACCAATGGATACAGAGACAATGAGCAGTTCTTC. This translates into CASTNGYRDNEQFF.

The CDR3 region is CSARVGPSGTF. Written as DNA, the CDR3 is TGCAGTGCTAGAGTTGGCCCCTCGGGCACCTTC. The chain recombines TRBV20-1 with TRBJ1-2; D gene uncertain. The CDR3 extends over 11 amino acids. Germline V CDR1 and CDR2: DFQATT, SNEGSKA (reference sequence). V lost 1 base and J lost 13, with 13 bases in between.

The table lists this clonotype with a few counts. The chain is built from TRBV11-1 and TRBJ2-1, with 14 bases matching TRBD2. V trimming: 4 bases; J trimming: 6 bases; junction bases outside the gene matches: 11. Germline-derived CDR1 and CDR2 are SGHAT and FQDESV (reference sequence). The CDR3 runs 18 residues. This CDR3 reads CASSSTSGRGGGFNEQFF. The CDR3 bases are TGTGCCAGCAGCTCGACTAGCGGGAGGGGCGGTGGGTTCAATGAGCAGTTCTTC.